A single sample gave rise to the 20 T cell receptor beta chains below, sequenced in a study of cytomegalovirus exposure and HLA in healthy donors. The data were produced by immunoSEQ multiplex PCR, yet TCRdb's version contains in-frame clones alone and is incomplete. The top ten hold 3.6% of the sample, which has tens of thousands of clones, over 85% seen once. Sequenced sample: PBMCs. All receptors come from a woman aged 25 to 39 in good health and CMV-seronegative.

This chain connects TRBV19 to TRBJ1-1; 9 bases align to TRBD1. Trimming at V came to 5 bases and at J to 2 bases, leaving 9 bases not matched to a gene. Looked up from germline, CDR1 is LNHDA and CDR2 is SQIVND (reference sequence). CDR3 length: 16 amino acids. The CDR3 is CASSPGLGQGNTEAFF. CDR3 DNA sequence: TGTGCCAGTAGTCCGGGGTTGGGACAGGGTAACACTGAAGCTTTCTTT.

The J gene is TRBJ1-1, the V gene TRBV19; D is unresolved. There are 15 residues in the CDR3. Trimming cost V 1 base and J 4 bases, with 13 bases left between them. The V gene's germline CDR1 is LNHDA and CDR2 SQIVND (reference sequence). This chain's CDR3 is CASSIGLPGSTEAFF. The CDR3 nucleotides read TGTGCCAGTAGTATAGGACTCCCCGGTAGCACTGAAGCTTTCTTT.

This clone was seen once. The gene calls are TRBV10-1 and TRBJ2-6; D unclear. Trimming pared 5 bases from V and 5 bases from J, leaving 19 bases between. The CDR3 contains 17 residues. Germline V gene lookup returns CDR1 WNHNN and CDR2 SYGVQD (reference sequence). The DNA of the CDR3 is TGCGCCAGCAGTCATGTACACGCACAAAGTCGGGCCAACGTCCTGACTTTC. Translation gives CASSHVHAQSRANVLTF.

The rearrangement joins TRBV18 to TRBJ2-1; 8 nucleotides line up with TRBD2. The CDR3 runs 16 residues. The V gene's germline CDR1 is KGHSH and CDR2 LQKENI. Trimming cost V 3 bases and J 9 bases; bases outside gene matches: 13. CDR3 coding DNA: TGTGCCAGCTCACCCAGACTAACGGGAGGGTATAGTGAGCAGTTCTTC. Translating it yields CASSPRLTGGYSEQFF.

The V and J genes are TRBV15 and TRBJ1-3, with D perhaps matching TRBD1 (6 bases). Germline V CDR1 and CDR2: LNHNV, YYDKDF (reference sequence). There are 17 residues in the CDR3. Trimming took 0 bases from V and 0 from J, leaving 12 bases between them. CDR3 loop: CATSREIQGPSGNTIYF. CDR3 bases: TGTGCCACCAGCAGAGAGATACAGGGACCCTCTGGAAACACCATATATTTT.

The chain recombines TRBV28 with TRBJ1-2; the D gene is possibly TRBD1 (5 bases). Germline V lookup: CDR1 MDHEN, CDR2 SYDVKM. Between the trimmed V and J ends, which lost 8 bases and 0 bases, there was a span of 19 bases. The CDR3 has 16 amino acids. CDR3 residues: CASRYRRGTTNYGYTF. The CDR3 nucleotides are TGTGCCAGCCGCTACAGGAGAGGTACGACTAACTATGGCTACACCTTC.

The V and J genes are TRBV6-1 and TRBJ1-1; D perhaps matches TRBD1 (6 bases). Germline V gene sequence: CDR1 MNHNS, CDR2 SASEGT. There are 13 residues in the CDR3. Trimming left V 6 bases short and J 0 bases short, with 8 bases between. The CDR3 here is CASSRDMNTEAFF. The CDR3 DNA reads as TGTGCCAGCAGCCGGGACATGAACACTGAAGCTTTCTTT.

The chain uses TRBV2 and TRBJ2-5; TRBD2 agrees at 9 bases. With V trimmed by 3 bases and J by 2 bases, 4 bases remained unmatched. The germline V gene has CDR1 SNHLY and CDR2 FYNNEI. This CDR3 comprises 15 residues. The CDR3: CASSEGLAGQETQYF. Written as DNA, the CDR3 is TGTGCCAGCAGTGAGGGTCTAGCGGGGCAAGAGACCCAGTACTTC.

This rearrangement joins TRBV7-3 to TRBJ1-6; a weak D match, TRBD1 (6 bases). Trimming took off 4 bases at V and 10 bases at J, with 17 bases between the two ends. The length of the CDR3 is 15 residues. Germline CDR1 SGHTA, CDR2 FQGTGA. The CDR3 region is CASSSAPGVGSPLHF. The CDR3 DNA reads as TGTGCCAGCAGCTCGGCCCCAGGGGTTGGGTCACCCCTCCACTTT. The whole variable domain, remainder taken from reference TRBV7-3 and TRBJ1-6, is GAGVSQTPSNKVTEKGKYVELRCDPISGHTALYWYRQSLGQGPEFLIYFQGTGAADDSGLPNDRFFAVRPEGSVSTLKIQRTERGDSAVYLCASSSAPGVGSPLHFGNGTRLTVT.

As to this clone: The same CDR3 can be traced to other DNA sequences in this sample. DNA for the CDR3: TGCGCCAGCAGCTTGGAGACAGCTAACACTGAAGCTTTCTTT. Translation: CASSLETANTEAFF. The rearrangement joins TRBV5-1 to TRBJ1-1; maybe TRBD1 (5 bases). Germline lookup yields CDR1 SGHRS and CDR2 YFSETQ. The CDR3 has 14 residues. The ends were cut back, 0 bases at V and 2 bases at J, with 8 bases in the middle.

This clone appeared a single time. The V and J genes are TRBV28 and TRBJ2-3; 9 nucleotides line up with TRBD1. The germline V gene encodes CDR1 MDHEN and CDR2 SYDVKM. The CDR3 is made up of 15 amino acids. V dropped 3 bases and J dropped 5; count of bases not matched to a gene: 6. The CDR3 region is CASSFTRGQGDTQYF. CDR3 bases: TGTGCCAGCAGTTTTACCCGGGGACAGGGAGATACGCAGTATTTT. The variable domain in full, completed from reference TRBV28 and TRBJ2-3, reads DVKVTQSSRYLVKRTGEKVFLECVQDMDHENMFWYRQDPGLGLRLIYFSYDVKMKEKGDIPEGYSVSREKKERFSLILESASTNQTSMYLCASSFTRGQGDTQYFGPGTRLTVL.

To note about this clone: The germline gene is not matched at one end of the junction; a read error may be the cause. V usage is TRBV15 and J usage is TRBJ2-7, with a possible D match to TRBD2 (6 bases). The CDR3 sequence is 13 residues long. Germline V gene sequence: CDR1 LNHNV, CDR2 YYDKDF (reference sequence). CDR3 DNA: TGTGCCACCAGCAGAGCTCGTTCGGGGGAGTCGGACTTC. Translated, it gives CATSRARSGESDF.

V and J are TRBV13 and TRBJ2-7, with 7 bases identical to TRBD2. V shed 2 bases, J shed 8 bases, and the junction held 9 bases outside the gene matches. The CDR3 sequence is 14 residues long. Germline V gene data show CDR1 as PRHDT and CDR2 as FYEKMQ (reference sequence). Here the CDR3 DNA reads TGTGCCAGCAGCTTAAGGGACTACATATCCAAGCAGTACTTC. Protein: CASSLRDYISKQYF. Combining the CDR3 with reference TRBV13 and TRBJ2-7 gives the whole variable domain AAGVIQSPRHLIKEKRETATLKCYPIPRHDTVYWYQQGPGQDPQFLISFYEKMQSDKGSIPDRFSAQQFSDYHSELNMSSLELGDSALYFCASSLRDYISKQYFGPGTRLTVT.

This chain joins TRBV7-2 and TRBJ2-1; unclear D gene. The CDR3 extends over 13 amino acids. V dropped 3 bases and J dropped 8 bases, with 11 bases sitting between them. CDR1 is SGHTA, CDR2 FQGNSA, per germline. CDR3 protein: CASSFRRQDEQFF. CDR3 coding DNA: TGTGCCAGCAGCTTCCGAAGGCAGGATGAGCAGTTCTTC.

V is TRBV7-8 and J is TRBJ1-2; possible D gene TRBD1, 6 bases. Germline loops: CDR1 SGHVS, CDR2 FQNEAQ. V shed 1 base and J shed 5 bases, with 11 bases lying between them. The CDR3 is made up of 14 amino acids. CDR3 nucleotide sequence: TGTGCCAGCAGCTTAGGGAGGCAGGGGTATGGCTACACCTTC. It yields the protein CASSLGRQGYGYTF.

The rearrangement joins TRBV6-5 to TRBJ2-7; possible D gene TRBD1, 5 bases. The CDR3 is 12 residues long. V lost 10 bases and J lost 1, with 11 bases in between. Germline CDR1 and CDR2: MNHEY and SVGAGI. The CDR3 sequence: CATTTDSYEQYF. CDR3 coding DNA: TGTGCCACCACGACAGATTCCTACGAGCAGTACTTC.

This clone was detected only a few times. The CDR3 DNA reads as TGTGCCAGCAGCATCGGACAGCGAATCTCCTACGAGCAGTACTTC. Its translation is CASSIGQRISYEQYF. V and J are TRBV7-8 and TRBJ2-7, with D possibly being TRBD1 (6 bases). Trimming shortened V by 5 bases and J by 0 bases, and 14 bases separated the two germline ends. In germline, CDR1 is SGHVS, CDR2 FQNEAQ. This CDR3 comprises 15 residues.

The CDR3 DNA sequence: TGTGCCAGCAGCGAGTCGACAGGGGGGTTTACCGAGCAGTACTTC. This gives the protein CASSESTGGFTEQYF. The rearrangement uses TRBV21-1 and TRBJ2-7; the tabulated D call, TRBD1, remains unverified against the DNA. TRBV21-1 is a recognized pseudogene. The CDR3 loop spans 15 amino acids.

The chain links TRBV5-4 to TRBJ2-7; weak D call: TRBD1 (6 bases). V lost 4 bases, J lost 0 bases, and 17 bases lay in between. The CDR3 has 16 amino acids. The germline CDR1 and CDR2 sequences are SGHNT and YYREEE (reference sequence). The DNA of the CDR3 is TGTGCCAGCAGCGACGCTAGAGACAGGAGCTCCTACGAGCAGTACTTC. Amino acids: CASSDARDRSSYEQYF. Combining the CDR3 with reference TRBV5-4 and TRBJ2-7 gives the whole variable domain ETGVTQSPTHLIKTRGQQVTLRCSSQSGHNTVSWYQQALGQGPQFIFQYYREEENGRGNFPPRFSGLQFPNYSSELNVNALELDDSALYLCASSDARDRSSYEQYFGPGTRLTVT.

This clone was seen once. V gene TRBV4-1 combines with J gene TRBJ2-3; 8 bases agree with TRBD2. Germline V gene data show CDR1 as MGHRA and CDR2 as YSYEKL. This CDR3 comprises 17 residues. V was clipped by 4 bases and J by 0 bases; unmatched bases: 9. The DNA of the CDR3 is TGCGCCAGCAGCCTAGGAAGGGCTAGCGGGAGCACAGATACGCAGTATTTT. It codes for CASSLGRASGSTDTQYF.